The entry below describes one TCR beta chain. These data come from a study of blood T cell repertoires in COVID-19. The overall study: Nucleic acid was either cDNA or gDNA, and it came from T cells, B-cell-depleted T cells, or PBMCs.

Per the study methods: Counts of nucleated cells, estimated from reference gene primer amplification, were obtained. Some clones are missing from TCRdb's copy, which holds only in-frame ones; the method was immunoSEQ multiplex PCR. V and J calls plus clone size are reproduced from that table; the DNA served to infer D and trimming. The table records over 150,000 clones, more than 70% of them present only once. This receptor was taken from a woman of 80 years or more with active or convalescent COVID-19. The material sequenced was peripheral blood.

The CDR3 loop reads CASSLVFGQYF. CDR3 nucleotides: TGTGCCAGCAGTTTAGTGTTCGGGCAGTATTTT. The V call is TRBV12-3 or TRBV12-4, the J call TRBJ2-3; D call uncertain. This CDR3 has 11 amino acids. The ends were cut back, 1 base at V and 11 bases at J, with 7 bases in the middle.